This T cell receptor beta chain was sequenced for a study of beta chain features in type 1 diabetes. The authors reverse transcribed all of the isolated RNA, so sequencing captured expressed TCRB transcripts. Here immunoSEQ multiplex PCR was the method, and the copy in TCRdb shows in-frame clones only, minus some. The sample contains 200,000 to 250,000 clones, under 70% of which appear only once. Sorting based on CD45RO/CCR7/CD25/CD127/CD95/CD27 separated CD4+ naive, central memory, regulatory and stem cell-like memory cells. On this clone: Antigen specificity is unknown.

Study-level points and caveats: All four CD4+ subsets from Type 1 diabetes patients carried moderately but significantly shorter TCRB CDR3s. In the patient group, naive, central memory and Treg TCRB repertoires seemed more alike than in the healthy donor group.

Germline values: CDR1 SGHAT, CDR2 FQNNGV. The ends lost 6 bases at V and 2 bases at J; junction bases unmatched: 5. CDR3 length equals 15 residues. Material: naive CD4+ T cells from blood. The sequence was collected from a man aged 25-45 years in good health. The chain combines TRBV11-2 with TRBJ2-3; 10 nucleotides align to TRBD2. The CDR3 region has the DNA TGTGCCAGCAGTCCCAGCGGGAGGGCCACAGATACGCAGTATTTT. Amino acid sequence: CASSPSGRATDTQYF.